The 10 T cell receptor beta chains reported below all come from one sample, sequenced in a study of neoadjuvant anti-PD-1 for oral cavity cancer. This sample's time point: after neoadjuvant nivolumab, at surgical resection. Profiling relied on immunoSEQ multiplex PCR, and the TCRdb table lists in-frame clones only, not all of them. The table has some 14,000 clones, 71% seen once. The sequencing here drew on PBMCs, taken after nivolumab (anti-PD-1) treatment. The receptors derive from a person between 40 and 85 years old with oral cavity squamous cell carcinoma.

The rearrangement links TRBV6-5 to TRBJ2-7; 7 nucleotides agree with TRBD1. Germline V gene sequence: CDR1 MNHEY, CDR2 SVGAGI. V lost 10 bases to trimming and J lost 4 bases; unmatched junction nucleotides: 7. CDR3 length equals 12 residues. The CDR3 region is CATWTGSYEQYF. CDR3 coding DNA: TGTGCCACCTGGACAGGTTCATACGAGCAGTACTTC.

The V and J genes are TRBV7-3 and TRBJ2-3; 7 bases are a match to TRBD2. Germline trimming cut 5 bases from V and 0 bases from J; bases unmatched to any gene: 5. Germline CDR1 is SGHTA and CDR2 is FQGTGA. The CDR3 sequence is 15 residues long. CDR3 in amino acids: CASSPLAASTDTQYF. The DNA of the CDR3 is TGTGCCAGCAGCCCTCTAGCGGCTAGCACAGATACGCAGTATTTT.

This rearrangement joins TRBV7-6 to TRBJ2-3; tentative D call: TRBD1 (5 bases). Germline V lookup: CDR1 SGHVS, CDR2 FNYEAQ. The CDR3 runs 15 residues. V was cut by 3 bases and J by 0 bases, with 10 bases left in between. The CDR3 loop is CASSLQDKSTDTQYF. The CDR3, as DNA: TGTGCCAGCAGCTTGCAGGACAAGAGCACAGATACGCAGTATTTT.

The chain has TRBV7-9 and TRBJ2-1, with TRBD1 as a possible D gene (5 bases). The V and J ends lost 5 bases and 8 bases respectively, with 13 bases between them. The CDR3 loop spans 13 amino acids. CDR1 and CDR2 (germline): SEHNR, FQNEAQ (reference sequence). CDR3 in DNA: TGTGCCAGCAGCCTCGAGGCCAGGGATGAGCAGTTCTTC. Its translation: CASSLEARDEQFF.

J is TRBJ1-4 and V is TRBV10-3, with 8 bases lining up with TRBD1. Germline CDR1 reads ENHRY; CDR2 reads SYGVKD. The CDR3 runs 15 residues. V dropped 6 bases and J dropped 1; count of bases not matched to a gene: 4. The CDR3 spells CAIRDGQGTNEKLFF. CDR3 DNA sequence: TGTGCCATCAGGGATGGACAGGGAACTAATGAAAAACTGTTTTTT.

This chain links TRBV13 with TRBJ2-1; TRBD2 agrees at 10 bases. The CDR3 runs 17 residues. Trimming removed 3 bases from V and 6 bases from J; junction bases left unmatched: 11. Germline assignment: CDR1 PRHDT and CDR2 FYEKMQ (reference sequence). The CDR3 here is CASSLGHSGTSVNEQFF. The CDR3 nucleotides read TGTGCCAGCAGCTTGGGTCACTCCGGGACTAGCGTCAATGAGCAGTTCTTC.

This sequence joins TRBV27 and TRBJ1-2; no clear D. Germline V gives CDR1 MNHEY, CDR2 SMNVEV (reference sequence). The CDR3 extends over 13 amino acids. Deletions cut 2 bases from V and 7 bases from J, with 11 bases between. CDR3 DNA sequence: TGTGCCAGCAGTTTAGGTGGGGTGACTGGCTACACCTTC. This translates into CASSLGGVTGYTF.

This sequence joins TRBV27 and TRBJ2-2; 8 bases map to TRBD1. The CDR3 has 14 residues. Per the germline V gene, CDR1 is MNHEY and CDR2 is SMNVEV (reference sequence). J was trimmed by 7 bases and V by 7 bases; bases with no gene match: 8. CDR3 bases: TGTGCCAGCATTCCGGACAGGGCGGGCGGGGAGCTGTTTTTT. Translating gives CASIPDRAGGELFF.

V and J are TRBV6-1 and TRBJ2-2; no firm D call. CDR3 length: 16 amino acids. Germline values: CDR1 MNHNS, CDR2 SASEGT. Trimming took off 2 bases at V and 5 bases at J, with 15 bases between the two ends. The chain's CDR3 is CASSEIWESRTGELFF. In nucleotides, the CDR3 is TGTGCCAGCAGTGAAATCTGGGAATCCCGTACCGGGGAGCTGTTTTTT.

The gene calls are TRBV28 and TRBJ2-4; D perhaps matches TRBD2 (5 bases). The V end was cut by 1 base, the J end by 0 bases, with 7 bases between. The CDR3 is 15 residues long. CDR1 MDHEN and CDR2 SYDVKM come from the germline V gene. In nucleotides, the CDR3 is TGTGCCAGCAGTTTATTACTAGGAGCCAAAAACATTCAGTACTTC. Its protein is CASSLLLGAKNIQYF.